Below, 19 T cell receptor beta chains from the same sample are listed, as sequenced in a study of radiotherapy plus CTLA-4 blockade in lung cancer. Profiled with immunoSEQ multiplex PCR; TCRdb holds only in-frame clones, not every one. The sample holds about 67,000 clones, approximately 79% seen once. The sample consisted of peripheral blood, taken from a patient treated with radiotherapy plus ipilimumab. All receptors come from a human donor with non-small cell lung cancer whose response to radiotherapy plus ipilimumab could not be evaluated. Some clones in this sample may be carry-over from other donors' samples.

This clone was seen a single time. The CDR3 bases are TGCGCCAGCAGCTTCAGGACAGAAAACACTGAAGCTTTCTTT. Translation: CASSFRTENTEAFF. The chain combines TRBV5-1 with TRBJ1-1; possible D gene TRBD1, 6 bases. V was pared by 2 bases and J by 2 bases, with 10 bases between. Per the germline V gene, CDR1 is SGHRS and CDR2 is YFSETQ. The CDR3 runs 14 residues.

The rearrangement links TRBV28 to TRBJ1-1; TRBD1 might be the D (6 bases). CDR1 is MDHEN and CDR2 is SYDVKM in the germline V gene. The CDR3 consists of 14 residues. V was clipped by 7 bases and J by 2 bases, with 14 bases between them. The CDR3 reads CASTETGGNTEAFF. In DNA, the CDR3 is TGTGCCAGCACCGAGACGGGGGGCAACACTGAAGCTTTCTTT.

This clone has just one count. The chain is built from TRBV4-3 and TRBJ1-1, with 10 bases that match TRBD1. Germline CDR1 LGHNA, CDR2 YSLEER. With 5 bases clipped from V and 3 bases from J, the junction kept 6 bases outside the gene matches. The CDR3 covers 15 residues. In DNA, the CDR3 is TGCGCCAGCAGCTTTACCGGGACAGGGGACACTGAAGCTTTCTTT. It is translated as CASSFTGTGDTEAFF.

The chain recombines TRBV7-2 with TRBJ2-5, with D perhaps matching TRBD1 (6 bases). Germline V gives CDR1 SGHTA, CDR2 FQGNSA. The CDR3 covers 14 residues. The V end lost 5 bases, the J end lost 2 bases, and 12 bases lay between the germline ends. This CDR3 reads CASSHGQFQETQYF. DNA for the CDR3: TGTGCCAGCAGCCACGGACAGTTTCAAGAGACCCAGTACTTC. The variable domain in full, completed from reference TRBV7-2 and TRBJ2-5, reads GAGVSQSPSNKVTEKGKDVELRCDPISGHTALYWYRQSLGQGLEFLIYFQGNSAPDKSGLPSDRFSAERTGGSVSTLTIQRTQQEDSAVYLCASSHGQFQETQYFGPGTRLLVL.

V gene TRBV10-3 combines with J gene TRBJ2-7; 8 nucleotides agree with TRBD2. This CDR3 has 16 amino acids. With 4 bases clipped from V and 5 bases from J, the junction kept 13 bases outside the gene matches. The V gene's germline CDR1 is ENHRY and CDR2 SYGVKD. The CDR3 spells CAISVGLQRGRDEQYF. CDR3 DNA: TGTGCCATCAGTGTGGGTCTTCAGCGGGGGCGGGACGAGCAGTACTTC.

The chain employs TRBV15 and TRBJ2-5, with D maybe TRBD2 (5 bases). V gave up 2 bases and J gave up 5 bases, with 15 bases separating them. Germline V gene sequence: CDR1 LNHNV, CDR2 YYDKDF (reference sequence). This CDR3 region has 15 residues. Written as DNA, the CDR3 is TGTGCCACCAGCAGACCTAACAGCGGTGGGGAGACCCAGTACTTC. As protein: CATSRPNSGGETQYF.

V is TRBV5-1 and J is TRBJ1-2, with D hard to call. CDR3 size: 17 residues. Germline-derived CDR1 and CDR2 are SGHRS and YFSETQ. The V and J ends lost 1 base and 1 base respectively, with 17 bases between them. This CDR3 reads CASSLRPSREGNYGYTF. Written as DNA, the CDR3 is TGCGCCAGCAGCTTGAGACCTTCTAGAGAAGGTAACTATGGCTACACCTTC.

This clone appeared a few times. J is TRBJ2-5 and V is TRBV7-2; D possibly corresponds to TRBD1 (6 bases). V was shortened by 3 bases and J by 5 bases, with 13 bases between the two germline ends. The CDR3 totals 14 residues. Germline CDR1 is SGHTA and CDR2 is FQGNSA. The CDR3 DNA follows: TGTGCCAGCAGCTTTACAGGGCAGTGGGAGACCCAGTACTTC. This sequence encodes CASSFTGQWETQYF. Full variable domain (rest looked up from reference TRBV7-2 and TRBJ2-5): GAGVSQSPSNKVTEKGKDVELRCDPISGHTALYWYRQSLGQGLEFLIYFQGNSAPDKSGLPSDRFSAERTGGSVSTLTIQRTQQEDSAVYLCASSFTGQWETQYFGPGTRLLVL.

The chain combines TRBV7-2 with TRBJ2-5; no reliable D call. The DNA matches TRBJ2-7 better at its end, which makes the J call doubtful. The CDR3 consists of 14 residues. CDR1 and CDR2 from the germline V gene are SGHTA and FQGNSA. In DNA, the CDR3 is TGTGCCAGCAGCTTAGGCCCCACTTCCTACGAGCAGTACTTC. Its translation: CASSLGPTSYEQYF.

This clone was detected only a few times. The V call is TRBV5-1, the J call TRBJ2-3; D not certain. Germline CDR1 SGHRS, CDR2 YFSETQ. This CDR3 spans 13 amino acids. Trimming pared 4 bases from V and 5 bases from J, leaving 11 bases between. CDR3 region: CASSDDRGDTQYF. CDR3 nucleotides: TGCGCCAGCAGCGACGACCGCGGAGATACGCAGTATTTT.

The J gene is TRBJ2-7, the V gene TRBV5-1; a weak D match, TRBD2 (5 bases). V was shortened by 3 bases and J by 5 bases, with 15 bases between the two germline ends. The CDR3 spans 14 residues. The germline CDR1 and CDR2 sequences are SGHRS and YFSETQ. The CDR3 sequence: CASSSGRGANEQYF. The CDR3, as DNA: TGCGCCAGCAGCTCGGGTCGGGGTGCCAACGAGCAGTACTTC.

The chain employs TRBV29-1 and TRBJ1-2; 9 bases map to TRBD1. V lost 7 bases and J lost 4; bases outside the gene matches: 13. Germline V gives CDR1 SQVTM, CDR2 ANQGSEA. The CDR3 spans 15 residues. The DNA of the CDR3 is TGCAGCGCTAACACGGCGGGACAGGGCTCCTATGGCTACACCTTC. Translated: CSANTAGQGSYGYTF.

This sequence joins TRBV2 and TRBJ1-2; 8 bases fit TRBD1. V was clipped by 6 bases and J by 3 bases; unmatched bases: 6. The CDR3 is 14 residues long. Germline-derived CDR1 and CDR2 are SNHLY and FYNNEI. The CDR3 sequence: CASRAGGPDYGYTF. The CDR3 DNA reads as TGTGCCAGCAGGGCAGGGGGCCCGGACTATGGCTACACCTTC.

The gene calls are TRBV10-3 and TRBJ1-5, with 8 bases matching TRBD1. Trimming took 7 bases from V and 7 from J; bases not matched to a gene: 6. Germline CDR1 ENHRY, CDR2 SYGVKD. This CDR3 is 13 amino acids long. CDR3 sequence (DNA): TGTGCCATCACTACGGACAGGGTCCAGCCCCAGCATTTT. Translation gives CAITTDRVQPQHF.

The rearrangement uses TRBV7-2 and TRBJ1-2; D is perhaps TRBD1 (6 bases). CDR3 length equals 15 residues. Germline CDR1 and CDR2: SGHTA and FQGNSA. V was cut by 1 base and J by 2 bases, with 11 bases left in between. The CDR3 sequence is CASSLVGGPNYGYTF. CDR3 coding DNA: TGTGCCAGCAGCTTAGTGGGGGGGCCAAACTATGGCTACACCTTC.

The chain joins TRBV27 to TRBJ1-3; possibly TRBD1 for D (5 bases). V lost 2 bases to trimming and J lost 4 bases, with 15 bases between them. The germline V gene encodes CDR1 MNHEY and CDR2 SMNVEV (reference sequence). The CDR3 contains 16 residues. The chain's CDR3 is CASSLPPGVTGNTIYF. The CDR3 nucleotides are TGTGCCAGCAGTTTACCGCCGGGGGTGACAGGAAACACCATATATTTT.

A word on this clone: An end of the junction differs from the germline gene, which may be a read error. The genes are TRBV2 and TRBJ1-2; D remains unclear. Looked up from germline, CDR1 is SNHLY and CDR2 is FYNNEI. There are 11 residues in the CDR3. As DNA, the CDR3 is TGTGCCAGCTCCACCCTCTATGACTACACCTTC. It encodes CASSTLYDYTF.

Written as DNA, the CDR3 is TGTGCCAGCAGCTCCCGACAGGGGGATAGGTACGAGCAGTACTTC. This translates into CASSSRQGDRYEQYF. The rearrangement uses TRBV6-8 and TRBJ2-7, with 9 bases matching TRBD1. J gave up 4 bases and V 6 bases, and 10 bases lay outside the gene matches. Germline V gene lookup returns CDR1 MNHGY and CDR2 SAAAGT. The CDR3 loop spans 15 amino acids.

The rearrangement links TRBV9 to TRBJ2-3; TRBD2 matches at 7 bases. The germline CDR1 and CDR2 sequences are SGDLS and YYNGEE. The CDR3 totals 16 residues. With V trimmed by 2 bases and J by 2 bases, 8 bases remained unmatched. CDR3 sequence (DNA): TGTGCCAGCAGCGTCCAGCGGGGCCGAGACACAGATACGCAGTATTTT. It yields the protein CASSVQRGRDTDTQYF.